These 25 T cell receptor beta chains were all obtained from the same sample, sequenced in a study of early T cells in non-severe SARS-CoV-2 infection. TCRdb recomputed calls from the 5' RACE reads with MiXCR, one row per CDR3 protein. Among about 83,000 distinct CDR3 sequences listed, roughly 13% were seen once. The sequencing sample was made of whole blood. Receptor source: an adult who was a healthcare worker with PCR-confirmed SARS-CoV-2 infection or an uninfected control (not recorded which).

The V call is TRBV7-9, the J call TRBJ2-7; no definite D call. This CDR3 has 15 amino acids. Trimming took off 4 bases at V and 1 base at J, with 14 bases between the two ends. From germline, CDR1 is SEHNR and CDR2 FQNEAQ (reference sequence). As DNA, the CDR3 is TGTGCCAGCAGCTCTAACCGGGCAGGTTCCTACGAGCAGTACTTC. Encoded protein: CASSSNRAGSYEQYF. The complete variable domain, with remaining parts taken from reference TRBV7-9 and TRBJ2-7, reads DTGVSQNPRHKITKRGQNVTFRCDPISEHNRLYWYRQTLGQGPEFLTYFQNEAQLEKSRLLSDRFSAERPKGSFSTLEIQRTEQGDSAMYLCASSSNRAGSYEQYFGPGTRLTVT.

The chain couples TRBV5-1 to TRBJ2-3; 8 bases match TRBD1. The CDR3 runs 15 residues. J was trimmed by 2 bases and V by 4 bases; bases with no gene match: 6. CDR1 SGHRS and CDR2 YFSETQ come from the germline V gene. The CDR3 reads CASSKDRAVTDTQYF. Here the CDR3 DNA reads TGCGCCAGCAGCAAGGACAGGGCAGTCACAGATACGCAGTATTTT.

This clonotype was seen many times. The rearrangement uses TRBV6-5 and TRBJ2-5; unclear D gene. CDR1 is MNHEY and CDR2 is SVGAGI in the germline V gene. This CDR3 is 11 amino acids long. Trimming shortened V by 7 bases and J by 2 bases, and 5 bases separated the two germline ends. This CDR3 is CASTDQETQYF. The CDR3 DNA reads TGTGCCAGCACCGATCAAGAGACCCAGTACTTC.

The J gene is TRBJ2-4, the V gene TRBV5-1; a possible D gene is TRBD1 (5 bases). V lost 4 bases and J 8 bases, leaving 16 bases between the germline ends. CDR1 is SGHRS and CDR2 is YFSETQ in the germline V gene. The CDR3 is made up of 14 amino acids. The CDR3 coding sequence is TGCGCCAGCAGCCCCGCCCCAGGGTTGGACATTCAGTACTTC. This sequence encodes CASSPAPGLDIQYF.

J is TRBJ1-2 and V is TRBV2, with D tentatively TRBD1 (5 bases). The germline V gene has CDR1 SNHLY and CDR2 FYNNEI. The CDR3 extends over 14 amino acids. V lost 10 bases, J lost 4 bases, and 19 bases lay in between. Here the CDR3 reads CATSVGAGFYGYTF. CDR3 in DNA: TGTGCCACTTCCGTAGGGGCAGGGTTCTATGGCTACACCTTC.

The CDR3 DNA sequence: TGCGCCAGCAGCATTACCGGGACTAGCGGGGTAATCGCGAACACCGGGGAGCTGTTTTTT. It encodes CASSITGTSGVIANTGELFF. The V and J genes are TRBV5-1 and TRBJ2-2, with 13 bases matching TRBD2. The junction had 12 bases not matched to a gene; V was cut back by 4 bases and J by 0 bases. Germline assignment: CDR1 SGHRS and CDR2 YFSETQ. This CDR3 is 20 amino acids long. The full variable domain, completed using reference TRBV5-1 and TRBJ2-2, is KAGVTQTPRYLIKTRGQQVTLSCSPISGHRSVSWYQQTPGQGLQFLFEYFSETQRNKGNFPGRFSGRQFSNSRSEMNVSTLELGDSALYLCASSITGTSGVIANTGELFFGEGSRLTVL.

V gene TRBV6-5 combines with J gene TRBJ2-5; D is undetermined. The CDR3 is 15 amino acids. Trimming took 10 bases from V and 0 from J, leaving 18 bases between them. The V gene's germline CDR1 is MNHEY and CDR2 SVGAGI. In nucleotides, the CDR3 is TGTGCCACCCTTTCTATGGGGTCCCACCAAGAGACCCAGTACTTC. Protein sequence: CATLSMGSHQETQYF.

In this sample, this clonotype turned up many times. The V call is TRBV7-9, the J call TRBJ1-3; D remains ambiguous. Trimming took off 3 bases at V and 11 bases at J, with 17 bases between the two ends. The CDR3 is 14 amino acids. The germline CDR1 and CDR2 sequences are SEHNR and FQNEAQ (reference sequence). The CDR3 coding sequence is TGTGCCAGCAGCTTTGAGCCCCCTTTATCGTCCATATATTTT. This sequence encodes CASSFEPPLSSIYF.

This clonotype was counted ten times or more. The CDR3 DNA reads as TGTGCCAGCAGCACCGGGACAGATACTTACGAGCAGTACTTC. Translating gives CASSTGTDTYEQYF. The gene calls are TRBV21-1 and TRBJ2-7; no check of the table's D call, TRBD1, against the DNA was made. TRBV21-1 is a known pseudogene. The CDR3 contains 14 residues.

The rearrangement uses TRBV3-1 and TRBJ2-5; 10 bases fit TRBD2. This CDR3 comprises 15 residues. V was clipped by 4 bases and J by 5 bases; unmatched bases: 7. Germline lookup yields CDR1 LGHDT and CDR2 YNNKEL (reference sequence). Here the CDR3 reads CASSPGTSEAETQYF. The CDR3 DNA is TGTGCCAGCAGCCCGGGGACTAGCGAAGCGGAGACCCAGTACTTC.

Ten or more counts support this clonotype. The chain carries TRBV7-8 and TRBJ1-4; 7 nucleotides match TRBD1. V dropped 2 bases and J dropped 6; count of bases not matched to a gene: 18. Germline assignment: CDR1 SGHVS and CDR2 FQNEAQ. The CDR3 consists of 19 residues. CDR3 in DNA: TGTGCCAGCAGCTTACCCCCGATAACTAACAGGGGAGGGCATGAAAAACTGTTTTTT. It yields the protein CASSLPPITNRGGHEKLFF.

The sample holds many counts of this clonotype. V gene TRBV5-4 combines with J gene TRBJ1-2; no firm D call. The CDR3 has 17 amino acids. Trimming shortened V by 5 bases and J by 4 bases, and 24 bases separated the two germline ends. CDR1 is SGHNT and CDR2 is YYREEE in the germline V gene (reference sequence). The CDR3 loop reads CASRDWAGRASGYGYTF. In DNA form, the CDR3 reads TGTGCCAGCAGGGACTGGGCGGGAAGAGCCTCTGGCTATGGCTACACCTTC. Combining the CDR3 with reference TRBV5-4 and TRBJ1-2 gives the whole variable domain ETGVTQSPTHLIKTRGQQVTLRCSSQSGHNTVSWYQQALGQGPQFIFQYYREEENGRGNFPPRFSGLQFPNYSSELNVNALELDDSALYLCASRDWAGRASGYGYTFGSGTRLTVV.

The rearrangement uses TRBV2 and TRBJ1-1; TRBD1 aligns across 8 bases. The V and J ends lost 5 bases and 8 bases, in that order; junction bases with no gene match: 4. The CDR3 runs 12 residues. Germline values: CDR1 SNHLY, CDR2 FYNNEI. This chain's CDR3 is CASSLRTGEAFF. DNA of the CDR3: TGTGCCAGCAGTCTCCGGACAGGGGAAGCTTTCTTT.

This clonotype was seen more than once but under ten times. The chain links TRBV29-1 to TRBJ1-1; no clear D gene. This CDR3 comprises 13 residues. Germline loops: CDR1 SQVTM, CDR2 ANQGSEA. The ends were cut back, 7 bases at V and 0 bases at J, with 12 bases in the middle. The CDR3 is CSALKVMNTEAFF. CDR3 DNA: TGCAGCGCCTTAAAGGTTATGAACACTGAAGCTTTCTTT.

The rearrangement joins TRBV11-2 to TRBJ2-7, with TRBD2 as a possible D gene (6 bases). Trimming left V 2 bases short and J 0 bases short, with 14 bases between. Looked up from germline, CDR1 is SGHAT and CDR2 is FQNNGV. CDR3 length: 16 residues. The CDR3 DNA reads TGTGCCAGCAGCTTAACTAGGGCGGGACCCTCCTACGAGCAGTACTTC. Its protein product is CASSLTRAGPSYEQYF.

This clonotype was detected only once. The V gene is TRBV7-9, the J gene TRBJ2-3, with a possible D match to TRBD2 (6 bases). This CDR3 contains 19 residues. The V gene lost 4 bases and the J gene lost 2 bases, with 25 bases spanning the gap. Germline V gene lookup returns CDR1 SEHNR and CDR2 FQNEAQ (reference sequence). CDR3 sequence: CASSSSVAGKTVITDTQYF. As DNA, the CDR3 is TGTGCCAGCAGCTCGTCGGTCGCGGGGAAAACCGTAATCACAGATACGCAGTATTTT. Full variable domain (outside the CDR3, taken from reference TRBV7-9 and TRBJ2-3): DTGVSQNPRHKITKRGQNVTFRCDPISEHNRLYWYRQTLGQGPEFLTYFQNEAQLEKSRLLSDRFSAERPKGSFSTLEIQRTEQGDSAMYLCASSSSVAGKTVITDTQYFGPGTRLTVL.

The rearrangement uses TRBV10-3 and TRBJ1-1; D perhaps matches TRBD1 (5 bases). CDR3 length equals 13 residues. Trimming removed 6 bases at V and 5 bases at J, with 13 bases between. From germline, CDR1 is ENHRY and CDR2 SYGVKD. The CDR3 DNA sequence: TGTGCCATCAGCCAGGGCATCCGAACTGAAGCTTTCTTT. Translating gives CAISQGIRTEAFF.

This chain joins TRBV2 and TRBJ2-7, with 11 positions matching TRBD2. J was trimmed by 2 bases and V by 6 bases; bases with no gene match: 3. The germline V gene encodes CDR1 SNHLY and CDR2 FYNNEI. This CDR3 is 14 amino acids long. This CDR3 reads CASRLAGDPYEQYF. The CDR3 DNA reads TGTGCCAGCAGACTAGCGGGGGACCCCTACGAGCAGTACTTC.

This clonotype appeared many times. V usage is TRBV28 and J usage is TRBJ1-2; 8 bases agree with TRBD1. The CDR3 sequence is 16 residues long. Germline CDR1 MDHEN, CDR2 SYDVKM. With V trimmed by 6 bases and J by 0 bases, 9 bases remained unmatched. Here the CDR3 DNA reads TGTGCCAGCAGCCTCAGGGGGCGCGCAACTAACTATGGCTACACCTTC. It codes for CASSLRGRATNYGYTF.

This clonotype occurred a few times. The chain combines TRBV12-3 or TRBV12-4 with TRBJ2-5; D might be TRBD1 (5 bases). This CDR3 region has 14 residues. V was pared by 5 bases and J by 2 bases, with 12 bases between. The DNA for the CDR3 is TGTGCCAGCAGTCCAGGGCTGTGGCAAGAGACCCAGTACTTC. Protein product: CASSPGLWQETQYF.

This clonotype appeared many times. The chain joins TRBV7-6 to TRBJ2-2; D might be TRBD1 (6 bases). The CDR3 sequence is 15 residues long. Germline V gene lookup returns CDR1 SGHVS and CDR2 FNYEAQ. V lost 3 bases and J lost 1, with 9 bases in between. The CDR3 DNA reads as TGTGCCAGCAGCTTCGAACAGGGGAACACCGGGGAGCTGTTTTTT. Translation gives CASSFEQGNTGELFF.

In its sample, this clonotype was seen many times. The V gene is TRBV7-9, the J gene TRBJ2-1; either TRBD1 or TRBD2 may supply D (5 bases each). V was clipped by 4 bases and J by 5 bases, with 9 bases between them. The V gene's germline CDR1 is SEHNR and CDR2 FQNEAQ (reference sequence). The CDR3 has 13 residues. In DNA, the CDR3 is TGTGCCAGCAGCTGGACGGGGCACAATGAGCAGTTCTTC. Protein: CASSWTGHNEQFF.

There are a few counts of this clonotype. The V and J genes are TRBV2 and TRBJ1-2; tentatively, D is TRBD1 (6 bases). Trimming removed 6 bases from V and 0 bases from J, with 11 bases in between. The CDR3 totals 14 residues. CDR1 and CDR2 from the germline V gene are SNHLY and FYNNEI. The CDR3 protein is CASSAGTTNYGYTF. The CDR3 coding sequence is TGTGCCAGCAGCGCCGGGACAACTAACTATGGCTACACCTTC.

This rearrangement joins TRBV3-1 to TRBJ1-5; the D is unclear. Germline CDR1 LGHDT, CDR2 YNNKEL (reference sequence). The V and J ends lost 6 bases and 0 bases respectively, with 9 bases between them. The CDR3 totals 14 residues. CDR3 bases: TGTGCCAGCAGTTGGGGAAATAGCAATCAGCCCCAGCATTTT. Translation: CASSWGNSNQPQHF.

CDR3 sequence (DNA): TGTGCCAGCACCCGGGGGTACCAAGAGACCCAGTACTTC. Protein: CASTRGYQETQYF. The genes are TRBV6-5 and TRBJ2-5; a possible D gene is TRBD2 (6 bases). Germline CDR1 is MNHEY and CDR2 is SVGAGI. The length of the CDR3 is 13 residues. Trimming took off 7 bases at V and 0 bases at J, with 9 bases between the two ends.